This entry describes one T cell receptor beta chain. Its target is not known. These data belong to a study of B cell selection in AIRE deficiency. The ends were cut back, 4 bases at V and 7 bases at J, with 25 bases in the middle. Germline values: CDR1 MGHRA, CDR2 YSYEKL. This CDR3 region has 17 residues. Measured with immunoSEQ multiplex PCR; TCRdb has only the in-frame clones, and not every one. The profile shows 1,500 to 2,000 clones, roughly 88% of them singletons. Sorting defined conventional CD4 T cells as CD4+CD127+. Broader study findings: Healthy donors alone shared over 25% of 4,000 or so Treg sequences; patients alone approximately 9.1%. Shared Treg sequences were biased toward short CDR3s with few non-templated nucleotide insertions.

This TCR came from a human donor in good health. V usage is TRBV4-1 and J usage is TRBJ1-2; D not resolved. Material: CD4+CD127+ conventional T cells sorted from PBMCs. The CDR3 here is CASSPEFSETTRRGYTF. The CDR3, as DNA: TGCGCCAGCAGCCCAGAATTCAGCGAAACCACAAGACGTGGCTACACCTTC.